The TCR beta chain described here comes from a study of blood T cell repertoires in COVID-19. Study-level information: Donors in the United States, Italy and Spain gave samples during acute or convalescent COVID-19. T cells, B-cell-depleted T cells, or PBMCs provided the cDNA or gDNA that served as material.

The repertoire was sequenced with immunoSEQ multiplex PCR; TCRdb's copy has only in-frame clones and lacks some. Among around 100,000 clones listed, about 90% were seen once. CDR3 length: 15 amino acids. Trimming cost V 7 bases and J 2 bases, with 17 bases left between them. Germline assignment: CDR1 LNHDA and CDR2 SQIVND (reference sequence). Followed over time, Seattle patients had been enrolled while infection was active. The clonotype comes from a man aged 50-59 years with COVID-19, enrolled during active disease. V and J are TRBV19 and TRBJ1-2; D perhaps matches TRBD1 (6 bases). The sequenced material came from peripheral blood. CDR3 protein: CASKPSSGTNYGYTF. DNA for the CDR3: TGTGCCAGTAAGCCCTCCTCCGGGACAAACTATGGCTACACCTTC.